This is a list of T cell receptor beta chains from one sample in a study of blood T cell repertoires in COVID-19. The data were produced by immunoSEQ multiplex PCR, yet TCRdb's version contains in-frame clones alone and is incomplete. The repertoire holds 230,000 or so clones, around 83% seen once, with roughly 8.7% in the top ten. The sequenced sample consisted of peripheral blood. These receptors were obtained from a man aged 40-50 years with active or convalescent COVID-19. The CDR3 runs from the conserved cysteine through the conserved F or W. D genes are given only for firm matches. Not all rows give a size; the values are once, few, many and, for expanded clones, a class.

d_gene,v_gene,j_gene,abundance,CDR3aa,CDR3nt
TRBD2,TRBV11-2,TRBJ2-1,NA,CASSPKREGQDEQFF,TGTGCCAGCAGCCCCAAGCGGGAGGGCCAGGATGAGCAGTTCTTC
NA,TRBV10-3,TRBJ2-1,once,CAISLQGTASNEQFF,TGTGCCATCAGTTTACAGGGTACTGCTTCCAATGAGCAGTTCTTC
NA,TRBV19,TRBJ1-5,NA,CASSINGITGSNQPQHF,TGTGCCAGTAGTATCAATGGGATTACAGGAAGCAATCAGCCCCAGCATTTT
NA,TRBV5-1,TRBJ1-1,NA,CASSSREGFEAFF,TGCGCCAGCAGCTCGCGGGAGGGGTTTGAAGCTTTCTTT
TRBD1,TRBV6-5,TRBJ1-2,NA,CASAGGIRSYGYTF,TGTGCCAGCGCAGGGGGCATTAGGAGCTATGGCTACACCTTC
TRBD1,TRBV10-3,TRBJ1-2,NA,CAISDPGQGPSGYTF,TGTGCCATCAGTGACCCGGGACAGGGCCCTAGTGGCTACACCTTC
NA,TRBV5-4,TRBJ2-7,NA,CASSSDRSLEQYF,TGTGCCAGCAGCTCCGACAGGTCCCTCGAGCAGTACTTC
TRBD1,TRBV6-4,TRBJ1-4,NA,CASRRGTGGPYNEKLFF,TGTGCCAGCAGGAGGGGGACAGGGGGCCCGTATAATGAAAAACTGTTTTTT
NA,TRBV29-1,TRBJ1-1,NA,CSVEGPLTGTNTEAFF,TGCAGCGTTGAAGGACCCTTGACAGGAACGAACACTGAAGCTTTCTTT
NA,TRBV19,TRBJ1-2,NA,CASSITAQRDYGYTF,TGTGCCAGTAGTATAACCGCCCAGCGAGACTATGGCTACACCTTC
NA,TRBV11-2,TRBJ1-1,NA,CASSLGGRNTEAFF,TGTGCCAGCAGCTTAGGGGGGCGTAACACTGAAGCTTTCTTT
NA,TRBV29-1,TRBJ1-5,NA,CSVAAGPSLVSPQHF,TGCAGCGTTGCGGCAGGGCCATCATTGGTATCGCCCCAGCATTTT
TRBD1,TRBV30,TRBJ1-1,NA,CALDRGQTEAFF,TGTGCCTTGGACAGGGGGCAGACTGAAGCTTTCTTT
TRBD1,TRBV10-3,TRBJ1-1,NA,CAISGRTGSNTEAFF,TGTGCCATCAGTGGTCGGACAGGGTCGAACACTGAAGCTTTCTTT
TRBD1,TRBV4-2,TRBJ1-6,NA,CASSQASTGYTSPLHF,TGTGCCAGCAGCCAAGCTTCGACAGGGTATACTTCACCCCTCCACTTT
NA,TRBV4-1,TRBJ1-5,NA,CASSHPPGNQPQHF,TGCGCCAGCAGCCATCCTCCAGGAAATCAGCCCCAGCATTTT
NA,TRBV3-1/TRBV3-2,TRBJ2-2,NA,CASSQGGRRKGELFF,TGTGCCAGCAGCCAAGGAGGAAGGCGCAAGGGGGAGCTGTTTTTT
TRBD2,TRBV27,TRBJ2-3,NA,CASSSRILAGGPYRTDTQYF,TGTGCCAGCAGTTCCCGAATACTAGCGGGAGGGCCATATCGGACAGATACGCAGTATTTT
NA,TRBV4-3,TRBJ2-2,NA,CASSQGSGTGELFF,TGCGCCAGCAGCCAGGGCTCGGGGACCGGGGAGCTGTTTTTT
TRBD1,TRBV12-5,TRBJ1-1,NA,CASGRDSVEAFF,TGTGCTAGTGGTCGGGACAGTGTAGAAGCTTTCTTT
NA,TRBV10-3,TRBJ1-5,NA,CAISAGDGNQPQHF,TGTGCCATCAGTGCAGGGGATGGCAATCAGCCCCAGCATTTT
NA,TRBV29-1,TRBJ1-2,NA,CSVPSPVGGYTF,TGCAGCGTTCCAAGCCCGGTCGGGGGCTACACCTTC
NA,TRBV6-6,TRBJ2-7,few,CASSYSAGEISYEQYF,TGTGCCAGCAGTTACTCAGCTGGGGAGATTTCCTACGAGCAGTACTTC
NA,TRBV2,TRBJ2-7,NA,CASNHGAYEQYF,TGTGCCAGCAATCACGGAGCCTACGAGCAGTACTTC
NA,TRBV2,TRBJ1-6,NA,CASSEGGSNNSPLHF,TGTGCCAGCAGTGAGGGAGGAAGTAATAATTCACCCCTCCACTTT
NA,TRBV19,TRBJ1-1,once,CASSDRRSEAFF,TGTGCCAGTAGTGACAGGAGGAGTGAAGCTTTCTTT
NA,TRBV6-5,TRBJ1-2,NA,CASKPTEVYGYTF,TGTGCCAGCAAACCGACCGAGGTATATGGCTACACCTTC
NA,TRBV5-1,TRBJ1-2,NA,CASTDTQDYGYTF,TGCGCCAGCACGGATACCCAGGATTATGGCTACACCTTC
NA,TRBV30,TRBJ2-1,NA,CAWSVLPSSFNEQFF,TGTGCCTGGAGTGTACTCCCCTCTAGCTTCAATGAGCAGTTCTTC
NA,TRBV28,TRBJ1-2,NA,CASSLSGYGYTF,TGTGCCAGCAGTTTATCGGGATATGGCTACACCTTC
TRBD1,TRBV27,TRBJ2-7,NA,CASSASGDRVYEQYF,TGTGCCAGCAGTGCCTCGGGGGACAGGGTTTACGAGCAGTACTTC
NA,TRBV6-5,TRBJ2-2,once,CASSFEWRANTGELFF,TGTGCCAGCAGTTTCGAATGGAGGGCGAACACCGGGGAGCTGTTTTTT
NA,TRBV5-5,TRBJ1-2,NA,CASSLNEGGLLNGGYTF,TGTGCCAGCAGCCTAAATGAGGGAGGCCTCCTCAATGGCGGCTACACCTTC
TRBD1,TRBV27,TRBJ1-5,NA,CASSRTGAYSNQPQHF,TGTGCCAGCAGCAGGACAGGGGCTTATAGCAATCAGCCCCAGCATTTT
NA,TRBV7-2,TRBJ1-5,NA,CASSLPQGLNQPQHF,TGTGCCAGCAGCCTCCCCCAGGGTTTGAATCAGCCCCAGCATTTT
TRBD1,TRBV12-5,TRBJ2-5,NA,CASGSGGAETQYF,TGTGCTAGTGGTTCAGGGGGCGCGGAGACCCAGTACTTC
NA,TRBV30,TRBJ2-2,once,CAWSVILGELFF,TGTGCCTGGAGTGTAATCCTCGGGGAGCTGTTTTTT
NA,TRBV7-9,TRBJ1-3,NA,CASSLKGGGNTIYF,TGTGCCAGCAGCTTAAAAGGGGGTGGAAACACCATATATTTT
NA,TRBV27,TRBJ2-7,once,CASRTGWSSYEQYF,TGTGCCAGCAGGACGGGTTGGAGCTCCTACGAGCAGTACTTC
TRBD1,TRBV3-1/TRBV3-2,TRBJ2-2,NA,CASSLARGLTGELFF,TGTGCCAGCAGCCTCGCCAGGGGGCTGACCGGGGAGCTGTTTTTT
TRBD1,TRBV15,TRBJ2-7,NA,CATSRIGGQGDEQYF,TGTGCCACCAGCAGAATCGGGGGACAGGGCGACGAGCAGTACTTC
NA,TRBV6-5,TRBJ1-5,NA,CASSYDRNQPQHF,TGTGCCAGCAGTTATGACAGAAATCAGCCCCAGCATTTT
NA,TRBV18,TRBJ1-2,NA,CASSPPGREQYGYTF,TGTGCCAGCTCACCACCCGGCAGGGAACAATACGGCTACACCTTC
TRBD1,TRBV6-5,TRBJ1-6,NA,CASLGGWVNSPLHF,TGTGCCAGCTTAGGGGGCTGGGTTAATTCACCCCTCCACTTT
NA,TRBV11-3,TRBJ1-2,NA,CASSLDLRSHTF,TGTGCCAGCAGCTTAGATCTGAGGTCGCACACCTTC
TRBD1,TRBV6-2/TRBV6-3,TRBJ2-7,NA,CASSSPNPGTGGYEQYF,TGTGCCAGCAGCTCCCCCAACCCCGGGACAGGGGGTTACGAGCAGTACTTC
TRBD1,TRBV7-9,TRBJ1-4,NA,CASSHNRGGFEKLFF,TGTGCCAGCAGCCACAACAGGGGAGGATTTGAAAAACTGTTTTTT